These 3 T cell receptor beta chains originate from one sample sequenced in a study of blood T cell repertoires in COVID-19. Sequencing was performed with immunoSEQ multiplex PCR; in TCRdb, only in-frame clones are kept and a portion is missing. The sample comprises roughly 200,000 clones, over 80% of which are singletons, and over 0.95% rests with the top ten. The source material was PBMCs or T cells enriched from blood (not recorded which). The receptors stem from a man aged 25-45 years who had recovered from COVID-19.

The chain couples TRBV2 to TRBJ2-1; tentative D call: TRBD1 (5 bases). Germline CDR1 reads SNHLY; CDR2 reads FYNNEI. The V end lost 6 bases, the J end lost 3 bases, and 15 bases lay between the germline ends. The CDR3 is 15 amino acids. CDR3 DNA: TGTGCCAGCAGACAGTCTCAGGGAAACTACAATGAGCAGTTCTTC. Translation: CASRQSQGNYNEQFF.

The chain combines TRBV28 with TRBJ2-7, with D perhaps TRBD1 (6 bases). Germline V gene lookup returns CDR1 MDHEN and CDR2 SYDVKM. V was trimmed by 5 bases and J by 4 bases, leaving 18 bases between them. This CDR3 comprises 15 residues. CDR3 in DNA: TGTGCCAGCAGTCCATCCACAGGGTACGGTTACGAGCAGTACTTC. As protein: CASSPSTGYGYEQYF.

There are a few counts of this clone. This chain links TRBV5-4 with TRBJ2-7; 10 positions agree with TRBD2. V shed 1 base and J 6 bases; nucleotides not matched to a gene: 10. The CDR3 runs 16 residues. The germline CDR1 and CDR2 sequences are SGHNT and YYREEE (reference sequence). CDR3 nucleotide sequence: TGTGCCAGCAGCTTGCGGGGCCTAGCGGGAGCTTCCGAGCAGTACTTC. Its protein product is CASSLRGLAGASEQYF.